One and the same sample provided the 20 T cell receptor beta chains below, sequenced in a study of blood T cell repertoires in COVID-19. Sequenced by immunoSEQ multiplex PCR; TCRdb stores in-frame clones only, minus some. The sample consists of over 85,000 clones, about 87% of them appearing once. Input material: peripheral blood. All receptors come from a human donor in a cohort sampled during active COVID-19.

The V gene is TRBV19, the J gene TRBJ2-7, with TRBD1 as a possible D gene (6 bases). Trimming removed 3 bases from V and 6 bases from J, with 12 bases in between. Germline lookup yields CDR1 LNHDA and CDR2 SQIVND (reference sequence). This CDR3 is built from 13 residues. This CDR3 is CASSMTGGVEQYF. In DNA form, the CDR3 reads TGTGCCAGTAGTATGACAGGTGGGGTCGAGCAGTACTTC.

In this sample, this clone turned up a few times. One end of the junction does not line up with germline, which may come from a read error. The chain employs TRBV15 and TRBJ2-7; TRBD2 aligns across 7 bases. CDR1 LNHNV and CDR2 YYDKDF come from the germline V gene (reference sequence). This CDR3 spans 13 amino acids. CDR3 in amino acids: CATSRDRSGGSLF. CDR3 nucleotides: TGTGCCACCAGCAGAGATCGGTCTGGCGGGAGCCTCTTC. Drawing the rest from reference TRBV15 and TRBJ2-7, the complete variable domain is DAMVIQNPRYQVTQFGKPVTLSCSQTLNHNVMYWYQQKSSQAPKLLFHYYDKDFNNEADTPDNFQSRRPNTSFCFLDIRSPGLGDTAMYLCATSRDRSGGSLFGPGTRLTVT.

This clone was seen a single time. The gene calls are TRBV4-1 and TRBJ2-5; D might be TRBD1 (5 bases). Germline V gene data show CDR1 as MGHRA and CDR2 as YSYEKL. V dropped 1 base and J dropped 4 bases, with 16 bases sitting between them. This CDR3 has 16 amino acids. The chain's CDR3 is CASSQGNSQGRETQYF. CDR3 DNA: TGCGCCAGCAGCCAAGGTAACAGCCAGGGAAGAGAGACCCAGTACTTC.

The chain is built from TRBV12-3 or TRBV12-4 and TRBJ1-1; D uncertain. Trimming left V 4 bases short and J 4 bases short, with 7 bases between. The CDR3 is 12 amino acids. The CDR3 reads CASSSISTEAFF. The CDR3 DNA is TGTGCCAGCAGTTCAATTTCCACTGAAGCTTTCTTT.

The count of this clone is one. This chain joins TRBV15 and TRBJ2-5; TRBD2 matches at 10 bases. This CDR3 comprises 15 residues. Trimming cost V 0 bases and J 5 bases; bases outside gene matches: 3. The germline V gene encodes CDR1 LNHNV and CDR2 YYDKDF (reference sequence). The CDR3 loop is CATSRDNSGRETQYF. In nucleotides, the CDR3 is TGTGCCACCAGCAGAGATAATAGCGGGAGGGAGACCCAGTACTTC.

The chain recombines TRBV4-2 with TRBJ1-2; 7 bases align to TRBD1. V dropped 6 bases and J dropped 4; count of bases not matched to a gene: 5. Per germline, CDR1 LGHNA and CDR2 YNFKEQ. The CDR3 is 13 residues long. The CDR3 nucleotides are TGTGCCAGCAGTGACAGGGTTCCCTATGGCTACACCTTC. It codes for CASSDRVPYGYTF.

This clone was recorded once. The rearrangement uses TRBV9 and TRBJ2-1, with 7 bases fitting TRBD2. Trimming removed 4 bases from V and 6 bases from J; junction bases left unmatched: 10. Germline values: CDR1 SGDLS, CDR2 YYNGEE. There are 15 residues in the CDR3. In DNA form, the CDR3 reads TGTGCCAGCAGCAGAGAGCGGGAAGGAACCAATGAGCAGTTCTTC. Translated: CASSREREGTNEQFF.

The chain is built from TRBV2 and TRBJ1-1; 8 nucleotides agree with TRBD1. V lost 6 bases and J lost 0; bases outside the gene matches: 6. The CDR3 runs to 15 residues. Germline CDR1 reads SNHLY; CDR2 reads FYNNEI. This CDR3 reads CASSRDRPMNTEAFF. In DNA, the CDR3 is TGTGCCAGCAGCCGGGACAGGCCAATGAACACTGAAGCTTTCTTT.

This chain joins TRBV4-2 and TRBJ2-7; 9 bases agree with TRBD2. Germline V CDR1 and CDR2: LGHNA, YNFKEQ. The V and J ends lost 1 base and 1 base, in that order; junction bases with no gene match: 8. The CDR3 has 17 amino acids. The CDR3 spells CASSQVGNSGSSYEQYF. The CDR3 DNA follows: TGTGCCAGCAGCCAAGTCGGTAATAGCGGGAGTTCCTACGAGCAGTACTTC.

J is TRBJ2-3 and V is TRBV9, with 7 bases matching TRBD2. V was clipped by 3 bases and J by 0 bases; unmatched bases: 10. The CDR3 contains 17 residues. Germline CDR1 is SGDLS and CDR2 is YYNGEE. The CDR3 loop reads CASSEGGVAGSTDTQYF. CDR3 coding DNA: TGTGCCAGCAGCGAGGGAGGAGTAGCGGGTAGCACAGATACGCAGTATTTT.

The CDR3 DNA follows: TGCGCCAGCAGCGTGCAGGGCACTGAGAACACTGAAGCTTTCTTT. This translates into CASSVQGTENTEAFF. This chain connects TRBV5-1 to TRBJ1-1, with a weak D call TRBD1 (5 bases). The CDR3 runs 15 residues. The V gene lost 4 bases and the J gene lost 1 base, with 14 bases spanning the gap. Germline CDR1 reads SGHRS; CDR2 reads YFSETQ. The entire variable domain, with the rest obtained from reference TRBV5-1 and TRBJ1-1, is as follows: KAGVTQTPRYLIKTRGQQVTLSCSPISGHRSVSWYQQTPGQGLQFLFEYFSETQRNKGNFPGRFSGRQFSNSRSEMNVSTLELGDSALYLCASSVQGTENTEAFFGQGTRLTVV.

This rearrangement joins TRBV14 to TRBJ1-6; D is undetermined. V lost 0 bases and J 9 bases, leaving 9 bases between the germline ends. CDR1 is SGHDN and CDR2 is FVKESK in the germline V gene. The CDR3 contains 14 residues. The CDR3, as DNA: TGTGCCAGCAGCCAAGAACGGGTGGGTTCACCCCTCCACTTT. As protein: CASSQERVGSPLHF.

CDR3 sequence reads: CASSVGGSLYQETQYF. The CDR3 DNA is TGTGCCAGCAGCGTTGGCGGGAGTTTGTACCAAGAGACCCAGTACTTC. J is TRBJ2-5 and V is TRBV9; TRBD2 matches at 7 bases. Trimming removed 2 bases from V and 0 bases from J; junction bases left unmatched: 7. Germline V gene lookup returns CDR1 SGDLS and CDR2 YYNGEE. The CDR3 is 16 amino acids. Drawing the rest from reference TRBV9 and TRBJ2-5, the complete variable domain is DSGVTQTPKHLITATGQRVTLRCSPRSGDLSVYWYQQSLDQGLQFLIQYYNGEERAKGNILERFSAQQFPDLHSELNLSSLELGDSALYFCASSVGGSLYQETQYFGPGTRLLVL.

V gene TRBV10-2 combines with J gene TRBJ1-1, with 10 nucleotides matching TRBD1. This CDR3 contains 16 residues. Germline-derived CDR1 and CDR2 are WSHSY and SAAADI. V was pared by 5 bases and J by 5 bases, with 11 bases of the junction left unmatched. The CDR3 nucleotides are TGCGCCAGCAGTCACCAAGCTGGACAGGGGGAAACTGAAGCTTTCTTT. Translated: CASSHQAGQGETEAFF.

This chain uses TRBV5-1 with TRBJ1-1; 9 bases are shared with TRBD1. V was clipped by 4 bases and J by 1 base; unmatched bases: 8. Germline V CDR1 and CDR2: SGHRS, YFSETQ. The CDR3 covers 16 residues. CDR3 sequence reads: CASSPRTGEANTEAFF. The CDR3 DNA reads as TGCGCCAGCAGCCCTCGGACAGGGGAGGCGAACACTGAAGCTTTCTTT.

CDR3 nucleotide sequence: TGTGCCACCACGCCGGGACTAGCAGGCACAGATACGCAGTATTTT. As protein: CATTPGLAGTDTQYF. The chain combines TRBV2 with TRBJ2-3, with TRBD2 identical over 9 bases. This CDR3 region has 15 residues. Germline lookup yields CDR1 SNHLY and CDR2 FYNNEI. J gave up 1 base and V 10 bases, and 9 bases lay outside the gene matches.

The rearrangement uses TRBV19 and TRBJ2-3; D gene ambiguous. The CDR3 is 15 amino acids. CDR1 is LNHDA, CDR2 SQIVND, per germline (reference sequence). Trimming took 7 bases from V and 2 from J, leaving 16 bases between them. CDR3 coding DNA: TGTGCCAGTACCCCGAGTTACTACCTCACAGATACGCAGTATTTT. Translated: CASTPSYYLTDTQYF.

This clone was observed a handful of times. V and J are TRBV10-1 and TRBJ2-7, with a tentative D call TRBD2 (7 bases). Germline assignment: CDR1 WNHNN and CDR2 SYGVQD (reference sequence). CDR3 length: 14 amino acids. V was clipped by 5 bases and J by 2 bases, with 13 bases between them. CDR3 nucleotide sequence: TGCGCCAGCAGTTTACAGGGACTACCCTACGAGCAGTACTTC. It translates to CASSLQGLPYEQYF.

CDR3: CASSLGGWGYTEAFF. CDR3 DNA: TGTGCCAGCAGTTTAGGAGGGTGGGGGTACACTGAAGCTTTCTTT. The chain combines TRBV27 with TRBJ1-1, with D perhaps TRBD1 (5 bases). The V end lost 2 bases, the J end lost 3 bases, and 13 bases lay between the germline ends. The V gene's germline CDR1 is MNHEY and CDR2 SMNVEV (reference sequence). There are 15 residues in the CDR3.

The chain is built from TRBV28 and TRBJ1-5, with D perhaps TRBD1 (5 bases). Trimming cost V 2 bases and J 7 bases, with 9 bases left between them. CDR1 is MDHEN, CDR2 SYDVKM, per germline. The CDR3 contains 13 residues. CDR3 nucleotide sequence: TGTGCCAGCAGTTTACAGGGTGGACAGCCCCAGCATTTT. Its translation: CASSLQGGQPQHF.